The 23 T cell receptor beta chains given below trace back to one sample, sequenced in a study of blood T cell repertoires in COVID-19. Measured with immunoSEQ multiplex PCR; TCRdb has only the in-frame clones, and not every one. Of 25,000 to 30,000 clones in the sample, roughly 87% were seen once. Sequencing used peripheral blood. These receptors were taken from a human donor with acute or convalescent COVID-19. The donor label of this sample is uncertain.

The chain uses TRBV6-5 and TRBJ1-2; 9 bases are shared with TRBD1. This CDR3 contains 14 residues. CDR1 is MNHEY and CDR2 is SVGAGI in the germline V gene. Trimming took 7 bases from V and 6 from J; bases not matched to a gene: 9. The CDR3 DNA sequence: TGTGCCAGCACGGTTAACAGGGGGCAGGATGGCTACACCTTC. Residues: CASTVNRGQDGYTF.

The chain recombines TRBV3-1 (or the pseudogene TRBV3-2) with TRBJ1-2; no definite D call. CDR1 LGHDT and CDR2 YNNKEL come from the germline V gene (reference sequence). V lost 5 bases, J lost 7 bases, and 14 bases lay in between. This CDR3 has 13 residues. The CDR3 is CASSDGPGRGYTF. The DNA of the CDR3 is TGTGCCAGCAGCGATGGGCCCGGCCGTGGCTACACCTTC.

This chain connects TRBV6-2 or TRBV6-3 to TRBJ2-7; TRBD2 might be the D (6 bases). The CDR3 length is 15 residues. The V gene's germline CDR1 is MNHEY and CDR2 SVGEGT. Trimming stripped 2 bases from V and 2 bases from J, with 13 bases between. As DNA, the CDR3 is TGTGCCAGCAGTTACCGGCGGGGCTCGACCTACGAGCAGTACTTC. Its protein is CASSYRRGSTYEQYF.

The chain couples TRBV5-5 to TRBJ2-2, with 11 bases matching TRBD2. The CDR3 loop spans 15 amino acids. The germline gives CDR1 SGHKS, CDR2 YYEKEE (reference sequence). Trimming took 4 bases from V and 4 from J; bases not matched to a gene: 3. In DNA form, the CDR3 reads TGTGCCAGCAGCGAAACTAGCGGGGGCACCGGGGAGCTGTTTTTT. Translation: CASSETSGGTGELFF.

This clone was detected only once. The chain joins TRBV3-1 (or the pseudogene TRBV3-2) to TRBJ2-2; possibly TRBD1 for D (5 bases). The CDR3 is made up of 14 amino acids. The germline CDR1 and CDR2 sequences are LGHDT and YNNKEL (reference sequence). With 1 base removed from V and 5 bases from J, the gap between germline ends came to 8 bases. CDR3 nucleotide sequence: TGTGCCAGCAGCCAAGGCACAGGTACCGGGGAGCTGTTTTTT. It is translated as CASSQGTGTGELFF.

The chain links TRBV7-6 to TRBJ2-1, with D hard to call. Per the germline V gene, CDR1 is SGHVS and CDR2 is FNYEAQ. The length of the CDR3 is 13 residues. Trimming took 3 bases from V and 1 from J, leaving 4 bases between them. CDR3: CASSFQSYNEQFF. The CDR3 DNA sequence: TGTGCCAGCAGCTTTCAGTCCTACAATGAGCAGTTCTTC.

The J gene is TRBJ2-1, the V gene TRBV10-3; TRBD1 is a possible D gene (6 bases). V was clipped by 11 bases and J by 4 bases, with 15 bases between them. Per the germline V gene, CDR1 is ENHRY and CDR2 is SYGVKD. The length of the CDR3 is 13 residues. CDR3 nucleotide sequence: TGTGCCGCCAAGAGACAGGATTACAATGAGCAGTTCTTC. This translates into CAAKRQDYNEQFF.

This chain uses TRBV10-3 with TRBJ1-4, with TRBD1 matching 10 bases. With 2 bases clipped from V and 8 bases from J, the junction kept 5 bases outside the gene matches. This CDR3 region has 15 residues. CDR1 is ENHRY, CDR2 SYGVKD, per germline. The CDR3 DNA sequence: TGTGCCATCAGTGAGGGACAGGGGGGCCGGGAAAAACTGTTTTTT. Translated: CAISEGQGGREKLFF.

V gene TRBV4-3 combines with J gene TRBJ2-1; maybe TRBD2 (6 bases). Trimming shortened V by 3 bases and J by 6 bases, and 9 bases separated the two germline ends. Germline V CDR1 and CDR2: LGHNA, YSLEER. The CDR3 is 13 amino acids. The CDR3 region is CASSHLGGNEQFF. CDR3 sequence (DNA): TGCGCCAGCAGCCATCTGGGGGGCAATGAGCAGTTCTTC.

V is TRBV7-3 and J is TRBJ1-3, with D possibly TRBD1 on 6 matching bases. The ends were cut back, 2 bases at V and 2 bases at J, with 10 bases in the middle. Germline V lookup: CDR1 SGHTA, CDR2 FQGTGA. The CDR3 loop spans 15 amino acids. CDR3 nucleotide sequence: TGTGCCAGCAGCTTATACGGACAGACTGGAAACACCATATATTTT. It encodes CASSLYGQTGNTIYF.

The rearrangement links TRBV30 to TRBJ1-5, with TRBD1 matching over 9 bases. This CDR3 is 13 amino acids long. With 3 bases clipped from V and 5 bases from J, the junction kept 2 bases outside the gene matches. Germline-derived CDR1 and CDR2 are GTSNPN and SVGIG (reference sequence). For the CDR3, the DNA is TGTGCCTGGAGAAGGACAGGGGATCAGCCCCAGCATTTT. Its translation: CAWRRTGDQPQHF.

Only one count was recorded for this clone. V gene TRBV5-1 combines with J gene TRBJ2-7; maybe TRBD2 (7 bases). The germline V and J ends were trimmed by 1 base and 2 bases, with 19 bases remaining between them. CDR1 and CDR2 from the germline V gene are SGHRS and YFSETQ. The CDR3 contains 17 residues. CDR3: CASSLINMAGATYEQYF. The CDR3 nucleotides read TGCGCCAGCAGCTTGATAAATATGGCGGGGGCGACCTACGAGCAGTACTTC.

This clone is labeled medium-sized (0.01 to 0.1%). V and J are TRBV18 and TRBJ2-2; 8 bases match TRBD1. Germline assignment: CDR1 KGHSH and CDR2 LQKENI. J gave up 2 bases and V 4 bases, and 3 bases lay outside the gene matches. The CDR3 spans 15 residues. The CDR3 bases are TGTGCCAGCTCACTGGGACAGGCCAACACCGGGGAGCTGTTTTTT. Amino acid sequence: CASSLGQANTGELFF.

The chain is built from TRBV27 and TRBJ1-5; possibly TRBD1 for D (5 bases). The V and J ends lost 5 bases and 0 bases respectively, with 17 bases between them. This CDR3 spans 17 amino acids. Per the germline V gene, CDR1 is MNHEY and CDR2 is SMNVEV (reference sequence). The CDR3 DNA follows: TGTGCCAGCAGTCCCATGGGGCAGCCCTATAGCAATCAGCCCCAGCATTTT. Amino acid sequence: CASSPMGQPYSNQPQHF.

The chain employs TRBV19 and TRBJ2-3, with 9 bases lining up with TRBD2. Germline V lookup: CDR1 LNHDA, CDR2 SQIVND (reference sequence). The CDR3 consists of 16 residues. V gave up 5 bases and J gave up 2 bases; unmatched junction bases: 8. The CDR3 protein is CASSLAGTRATDTQYF. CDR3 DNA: TGTGCCAGTAGTCTAGCGGGAACTAGGGCCACAGATACGCAGTATTTT.

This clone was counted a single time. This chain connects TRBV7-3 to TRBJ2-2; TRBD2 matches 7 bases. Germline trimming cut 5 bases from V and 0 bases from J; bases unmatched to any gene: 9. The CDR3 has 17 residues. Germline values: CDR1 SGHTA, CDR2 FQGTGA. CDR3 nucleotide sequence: TGTGCCAGCAGCGCCGGCGGCGGGGGAACGAACACCGGGGAGCTGTTTTTT. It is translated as CASSAGGGGTNTGELFF. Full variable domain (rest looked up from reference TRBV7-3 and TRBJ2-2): GAGVSQTPSNKVTEKGKYVELRCDPISGHTALYWYRQSLGQGPEFLIYFQGTGAADDSGLPNDRFFAVRPEGSVSTLKIQRTERGDSAVYLCASSAGGGGTNTGELFFGEGSRLTVL.

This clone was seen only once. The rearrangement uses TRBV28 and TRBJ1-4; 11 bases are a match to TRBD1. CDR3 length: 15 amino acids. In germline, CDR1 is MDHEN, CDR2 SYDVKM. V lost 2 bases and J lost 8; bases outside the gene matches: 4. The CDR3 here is CASSLPGQGGEKLFF. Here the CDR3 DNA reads TGTGCCAGCAGTTTACCGGGACAGGGGGGCGAAAAACTGTTTTTT.

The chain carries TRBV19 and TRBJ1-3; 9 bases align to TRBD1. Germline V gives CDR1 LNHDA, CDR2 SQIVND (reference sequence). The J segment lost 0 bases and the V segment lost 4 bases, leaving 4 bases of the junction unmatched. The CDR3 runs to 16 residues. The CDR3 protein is CASSRTGGISGNTIYF. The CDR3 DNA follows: TGTGCCAGTAGTAGAACAGGGGGCATCTCTGGAAACACCATATATTTT.

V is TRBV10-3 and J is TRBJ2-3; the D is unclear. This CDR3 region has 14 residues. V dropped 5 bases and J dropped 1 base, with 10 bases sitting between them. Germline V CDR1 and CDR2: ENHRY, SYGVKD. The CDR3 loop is CAISNQAGTDTQYF. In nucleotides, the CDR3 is TGTGCCATCAGTAATCAAGCCGGCACAGATACGCAGTATTTT.

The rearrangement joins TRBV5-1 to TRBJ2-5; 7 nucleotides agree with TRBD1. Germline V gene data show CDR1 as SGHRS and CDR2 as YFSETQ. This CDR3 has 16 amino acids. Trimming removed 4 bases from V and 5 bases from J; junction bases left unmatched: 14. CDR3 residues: CASSLNRGRKRETQYF. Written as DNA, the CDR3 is TGCGCCAGCAGCCTCAACAGGGGAAGGAAGCGGGAGACCCAGTACTTC.

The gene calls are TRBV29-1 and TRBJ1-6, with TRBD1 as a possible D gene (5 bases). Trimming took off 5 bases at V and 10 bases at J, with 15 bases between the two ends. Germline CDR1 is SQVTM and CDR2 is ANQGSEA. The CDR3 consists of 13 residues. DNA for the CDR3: TGCAGCGTTAGTCAGGGATTGGACTCACCCCTCCACTTT. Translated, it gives CSVSQGLDSPLHF.

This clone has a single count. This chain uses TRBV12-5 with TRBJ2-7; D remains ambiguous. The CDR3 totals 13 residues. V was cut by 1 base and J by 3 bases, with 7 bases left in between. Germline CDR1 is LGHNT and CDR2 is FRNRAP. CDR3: CASGLGSDYEQYF. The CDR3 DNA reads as TGTGCTAGTGGTTTGGGATCAGACTACGAGCAGTACTTC.

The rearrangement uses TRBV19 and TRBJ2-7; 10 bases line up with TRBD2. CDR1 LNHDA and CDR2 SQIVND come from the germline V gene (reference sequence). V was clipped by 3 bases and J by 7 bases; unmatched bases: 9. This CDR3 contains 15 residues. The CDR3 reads CASSISALAGDEQYF. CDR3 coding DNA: TGTGCCAGTAGTATTTCGGCTCTAGCGGGGGATGAGCAGTACTTC.